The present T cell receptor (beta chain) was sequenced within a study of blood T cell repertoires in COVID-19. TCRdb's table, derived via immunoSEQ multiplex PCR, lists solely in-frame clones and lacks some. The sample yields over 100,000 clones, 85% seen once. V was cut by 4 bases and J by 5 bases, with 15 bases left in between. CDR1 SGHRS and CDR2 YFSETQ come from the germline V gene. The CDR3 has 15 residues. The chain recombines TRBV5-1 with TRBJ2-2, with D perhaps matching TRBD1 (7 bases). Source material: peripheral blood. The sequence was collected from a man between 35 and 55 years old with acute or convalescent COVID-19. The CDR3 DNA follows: TGCGCCAGCAGCCGAACAGGGGAGGAAACCGGGGAGCTGTTTTTT. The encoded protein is CASSRTGEETGELFF.